These 5 T cell receptor beta chains originate from one sample sequenced in a study of cytotoxic CD8 clonotypes in ibrutinib-treated CLL (dated by TCRdb to 2020 to 2022). The library was generated by the immunoSEQ multiplex PCR assay. TCRdb stores this immuneACCESS table with in-frame sequences only. Part of the clones is absent; in the studies checked, under half of the shortfall reflects unresolved V genes, and no reason is known for the rest. The sample profile shows 130,000 to 150,000 clones; about 80% of them were found once. 9.5% to 15% of the sample rests with the top ten. The time point label on this specimen signifies: about twelve months on ibrutinib. This specimen was PBMCs, taken after 12 months of ibrutinib treatment. These receptor sequences come from a human donor with chronic lymphocytic leukemia.

The chain employs TRBV4-2 and TRBJ2-5; a weak D match, TRBD1 (5 bases). CDR1 and CDR2 from the germline V gene are LGHNA and YNFKEQ. The CDR3 covers 15 residues. Trimming removed 4 bases from V and 2 bases from J, with 14 bases in between. CDR3 protein: CASSREQDLQETQYF. CDR3 DNA: TGTGCCAGCAGCCGGGAACAGGACCTTCAAGAGACCCAGTACTTC.

The chain uses TRBV27 and TRBJ2-5; D gene ambiguous. Germline assignment: CDR1 MNHEY and CDR2 SMNVEV (reference sequence). The CDR3 contains 13 residues. V gave up 5 bases and J gave up 7 bases, with 14 bases separating them. CDR3 protein: CASSPNLGVTQYF. The CDR3 nucleotides are TGTGCCAGCAGTCCCAACTTAGGAGTGACCCAGTACTTC.

The chain joins TRBV19 to TRBJ1-5; D is ambiguous. CDR3 size: 15 residues. In germline, CDR1 is LNHDA, CDR2 SQIVND (reference sequence). V lost 2 bases and J lost 5, with 13 bases in between. The CDR3 sequence: CASSIRMGGDQPQHF. In DNA, the CDR3 is TGTGCCAGTAGTATAAGGATGGGCGGGGATCAGCCCCAGCATTTT.

This chain connects TRBV2 to TRBJ1-5; D ambiguous. This CDR3 region has 15 residues. Trimming stripped 8 bases from V and 1 base from J, with 15 bases between. Germline CDR1 and CDR2: SNHLY and FYNNEI. CDR3 bases: TGTGCCAGCGGAGGGTCAGGCGCAAGCAATCAGCCCCAGCATTTT. Amino acids: CASGGSGASNQPQHF. The whole variable domain, remainder taken from reference TRBV2 and TRBJ1-5, is EPEVTQTPSHQVTQMGQEVILRCVPISNHLYFYWYRQILGQKVEFLVSFYNNEISEKSEIFDDQFSVERPDGSNFTLKIRSTKLEDSAMYFCASGGSGASNQPQHFGDGTRLSIL.

This rearrangement joins TRBV27 to TRBJ2-2; D unresolved. The CDR3 consists of 12 residues. Trimming removed 2 bases at V and 11 bases at J, with 9 bases between. Germline assignment: CDR1 MNHEY and CDR2 SMNVEV (reference sequence). The CDR3 DNA follows: TGTGCCAGCAGTTTAAAGGTGGGAGAGCTGTTTTTT. Translating it yields CASSLKVGELFF.